The clone carrying this T cell receptor beta chain came up many times. These data come from a study of T cells after yellow fever vaccination. One entry per CDR3 protein results from TCRdb running MiXCR on the 5' RACE reads. The data show around 300,000 distinct CDR3 sequences, 4% to 5.5% seen once. This CDR3 is built from 13 residues. Trimming shortened V by 1 base and J by 4 bases, and 8 bases separated the two germline ends. Germline CDR1 SGHTA, CDR2 FQGNSA. The sample was PBMCs, taken 15 days after the yellow fever booster vaccination. This TCR was sampled from a man between 18 and 35 years old who received the YFV17D yellow fever vaccine. The rearrangement uses TRBV7-2 and TRBJ2-7; D ambiguous. CDR3 sequence (DNA): TGTGCCAGCAGCTTAGGAGTAGGGTACGAGCAGTACGTC. This encodes CASSLGVGYEQYV.